Following are 30 T cell receptor beta chains from one sample sequenced in a study of PD-L1 blockade in urothelial cancer. Time point denoted: peripheral blood 6 weeks after treatment start. TCRdb's table, derived via immunoSEQ multiplex PCR, lists solely in-frame clones and lacks some. The table records about 51,000 clones, more than 70% of them present only once. Sequencing was performed on PBMCs, taken around atezolizumab (anti-PD-L1) treatment. The receptor source for this set is a man aged 55 to 70 with urothelial cancer.

The CDR3 bases are TGTGCCAGCAGTTCGTCCGGGACAGTTTGGAACACTGAAGCTTTCTTT. It translates to CASSSSGTVWNTEAFF. The rearrangement links TRBV6-6 to TRBJ1-1, with TRBD1 matching over 7 bases. This CDR3 comprises 16 residues. V lost 4 bases to trimming and J lost 1 base; unmatched junction nucleotides: 9. Germline CDR1 is MNHNY and CDR2 is SVGAGI (reference sequence).

The chain couples TRBV19 to TRBJ2-3; 8 positions agree with TRBD1. CDR1 and CDR2 from the germline V gene are LNHDA and SQIVND (reference sequence). This CDR3 has 17 residues. Trimming at V came to 8 bases and at J to 5 bases, leaving 18 bases not matched to a gene. The CDR3 is CASSQSGTGKGIDTQYF. The CDR3 DNA reads as TGTGCCAGTTCACAATCCGGGACAGGAAAAGGGATAGATACGCAGTATTTT. Supplemented by reference TRBV19 and TRBJ2-3, the full variable domain reads DGGITQSPKYLFRKEGQNVTLSCEQNLNHDAMYWYRQDPGQGLRLIYYSQIVNDFQKGDIAEGYSVSREKKESFPLTVTSAQKNPTAFYLCASSQSGTGKGIDTQYFGPGTRLTVL.

V gene TRBV5-1 combines with J gene TRBJ2-1; 12 nucleotides agree with TRBD1. V dropped 4 bases and J dropped 9; count of bases not matched to a gene: 5. The germline V gene has CDR1 SGHRS and CDR2 YFSETQ. The length of the CDR3 is 14 residues. The CDR3 loop is CASSQGQGAGEQFF. Written as DNA, the CDR3 is TGCGCCAGCAGCCAGGGACAGGGGGCCGGTGAGCAGTTCTTC.

The genes are TRBV5-1 and TRBJ2-7; 9 positions agree with TRBD1. The CDR3 extends over 15 amino acids. The trim removed 2 bases at V and 4 bases at J, leaving 7 bases unmatched. Germline V lookup: CDR1 SGHRS, CDR2 YFSETQ. CDR3 DNA: TGCGCCAGCAGCTTTACGGCGACAGGGGGGTACGAGCAGTACTTC. It specifies CASSFTATGGYEQYF. Supplemented by reference TRBV5-1 and TRBJ2-7, the full variable domain reads KAGVTQTPRYLIKTRGQQVTLSCSPISGHRSVSWYQQTPGQGLQFLFEYFSETQRNKGNFPGRFSGRQFSNSRSEMNVSTLELGDSALYLCASSFTATGGYEQYFGPGTRLTVT.

This chain connects TRBV28 to TRBJ2-5, with D hard to call. This CDR3 comprises 12 residues. V lost 1 base to trimming and J lost 2 bases, with 2 bases between them. The V gene's germline CDR1 is MDHEN and CDR2 SYDVKM. The CDR3 loop reads CASSLSQETQYF. Written as DNA, the CDR3 is TGTGCCAGCAGTTTATCACAAGAGACCCAGTACTTC.

The V and J genes are TRBV19 and TRBJ2-1; 7 bases fit TRBD1. The trim removed 5 bases at V and 6 bases at J, leaving 7 bases unmatched. The germline V gene has CDR1 LNHDA and CDR2 SQIVND (reference sequence). The length of the CDR3 is 14 residues. The CDR3 loop is CASSPSAGGNEQFF. DNA of the CDR3: TGTGCCAGTAGTCCGAGTGCAGGGGGCAATGAGCAGTTCTTC. The variable domain in full, completed from reference TRBV19 and TRBJ2-1, reads DGGITQSPKYLFRKEGQNVTLSCEQNLNHDAMYWYRQDPGQGLRLIYYSQIVNDFQKGDIAEGYSVSREKKESFPLTVTSAQKNPTAFYLCASSPSAGGNEQFFGPGTRLTVL.

This rearrangement joins TRBV7-8 to TRBJ1-1; the D is unclear. Between the trimmed V and J ends, which lost 5 bases and 1 base, there was a span of 8 bases. Germline assignment: CDR1 SGHVS and CDR2 FQNEAQ. There are 13 residues in the CDR3. CDR3 loop: CASSPNRNTEAFF. In nucleotides, the CDR3 is TGTGCCAGCAGCCCCAACAGGAACACTGAAGCTTTCTTT.

This rearrangement joins TRBV5-1 to TRBJ2-7, with D perhaps TRBD2 (5 bases). The CDR3 length is 14 residues. Between the trimmed V and J ends, which lost 0 bases and 2 bases, there was a span of 9 bases. Germline-derived CDR1 and CDR2 are SGHRS and YFSETQ. The CDR3 region has the DNA TGCGCCAGCAGCTTGGGGGAGAACGCCTACGAGCAGTACTTC. Translated: CASSLGENAYEQYF. Filled out from reference TRBV5-1 and TRBJ2-7, the complete variable domain reads KAGVTQTPRYLIKTRGQQVTLSCSPISGHRSVSWYQQTPGQGLQFLFEYFSETQRNKGNFPGRFSGRQFSNSRSEMNVSTLELGDSALYLCASSLGENAYEQYFGPGTRLTVT.

The chain couples TRBV18 to TRBJ1-2; D call uncertain. The CDR3 is made up of 13 amino acids. Trimming took 5 bases from V and 4 from J, leaving 11 bases between them. Germline CDR1 is KGHSH and CDR2 is LQKENI. CDR3 protein: CASSVSTGYGYTF. For the CDR3, the DNA is TGTGCCAGCTCAGTATCGACGGGCTATGGCTACACCTTC. The full variable domain, in which reference TRBV18 and TRBJ1-2 provide the parts outside the CDR3, is NAGVMQNPRHLVRRRGQEARLRCSPMKGHSHVYWYRQLPEEGLKFMVYLQKENIIDESGMPKERFSAEFPKEGPSILRIQQVVRGDSAAYFCASSVSTGYGYTFGSGTRLTVV.

The V gene is TRBV6-1, the J gene TRBJ1-1; D unresolved. The ends were cut back, 7 bases at V and 0 bases at J, with 12 bases in the middle. The CDR3 loop spans 14 amino acids. Per germline, CDR1 MNHNS and CDR2 SASEGT. CDR3 DNA: TGTGCCAGCATTGACCCCCCAATGAACACTGAAGCTTTCTTT. Protein: CASIDPPMNTEAFF.

The chain's CDR3 is CASSLGGAGILSYEQYF. CDR3 sequence (DNA): TGTGCCAGCAGCTTAGGCGGGGCGGGCATCCTTTCCTACGAGCAGTACTTC. The genes are TRBV7-8 and TRBJ2-7; possible D gene TRBD2, 6 bases. Per germline, CDR1 SGHVS and CDR2 FQNEAQ. The CDR3 has 17 residues. The germline V and J ends were trimmed by 1 base and 1 base, with 17 bases remaining between them. Full variable domain (missing parts from reference TRBV7-8 and TRBJ2-7): GAGVSQSPRYKVAKRGQDVALRCDPISGHVSLFWYQQALGQGPEFLTYFQNEAQLDKSGLPSDRFFAERPEGSVSTLKIQRTQQEDSAVYLCASSLGGAGILSYEQYFGPGTRLTVT.

The CDR3 DNA follows: TGCGCCAGCAGCCAACTGTCGGGCAGGGATGAAAAACTGTTTTTT. It specifies CASSQLSGRDEKLFF. J is TRBJ1-4 and V is TRBV4-1, with a tentative D call TRBD1 (5 bases). Germline CDR1 reads MGHRA; CDR2 reads YSYEKL. The CDR3 spans 15 residues. V was shortened by 2 bases and J by 6 bases, with 13 bases between the two germline ends.

This clone was observed a handful of times. The sample holds other DNA sequences that translate to the same CDR3. The CDR3 protein is CASTSDRYEQYF. DNA of the CDR3: TGTGCCAGCACCTCAGACAGGTACGAGCAGTACTTC. The chain combines TRBV28 with TRBJ2-7; TRBD1 is a possible D gene (6 bases). CDR3 length: 12 amino acids. The germline V gene encodes CDR1 MDHEN and CDR2 SYDVKM. V lost 7 bases and J lost 4, with 11 bases in between. Based on the CDR3 plus reference TRBV28 and TRBJ2-7, the full variable domain is DVKVTQSSRYLVKRTGEKVFLECVQDMDHENMFWYRQDPGLGLRLIYFSYDVKMKEKGDIPEGYSVSREKKERFSLILESASTNQTSMYLCASTSDRYEQYFGPGTRLTVT.

The chain has TRBV13 and TRBJ2-1, with 10 bases that match TRBD2. The CDR3 is 15 residues long. CDR1 is PRHDT, CDR2 FYEKMQ, per germline (reference sequence). The junction had 7 bases not matched to a gene; V was cut back by 5 bases and J by 6 bases. CDR3 sequence: CASSQTSGKRNEQFF. The CDR3 DNA follows: TGTGCCAGCAGCCAAACTAGCGGGAAACGCAATGAGCAGTTCTTC.

This rearrangement joins TRBV19 to TRBJ1-3; tentative D call: TRBD1 (6 bases). CDR1 and CDR2 (germline): LNHDA, SQIVND (reference sequence). Trimming took 5 bases from V and 4 from J, leaving 15 bases between them. There are 15 residues in the CDR3. The CDR3 bases are TGTGCCAGTAGTCCTCAGACAGGTATCGGAAACACCATATATTTT. Residues: CASSPQTGIGNTIYF.

This sequence joins TRBV19 and TRBJ2-2; 9 nucleotides match TRBD2. The J segment lost 7 bases and the V segment lost 1 base, leaving 1 base of the junction unmatched. CDR3 length equals 14 residues. Germline CDR1 and CDR2: LNHDA and SQIVND (reference sequence). CDR3 protein: CASSIGGRGGELFF. The CDR3 DNA follows: TGTGCCAGTAGTATAGGCGGGAGGGGCGGGGAGCTGTTTTTT.

The V gene is TRBV10-1, the J gene TRBJ2-7; 15 nucleotides match TRBD2. The CDR3 is 17 residues long. J gave up 6 bases and V 4 bases, and 10 bases lay outside the gene matches. The germline CDR1 and CDR2 sequences are WNHNN and SYGVQD (reference sequence). The CDR3 region has the DNA TGCGCCAGCAGTGGGACCGGGACTAGCGGGGGGCCCGGCGAGCAGTACTTC. Amino acid sequence: CASSGTGTSGGPGEQYF.

The genes are TRBV7-2 and TRBJ2-3; D not certain. The length of the CDR3 is 14 residues. Per the germline V gene, CDR1 is SGHTA and CDR2 is FQGNSA. V was trimmed by 3 bases and J by 0 bases, leaving 7 bases between them. DNA for the CDR3: TGTGCCAGCAGCTTTGCGCATAGCACAGATACGCAGTATTTT. It specifies CASSFAHSTDTQYF.

The chain links TRBV12-5 to TRBJ1-5; D uncertain. V lost 7 bases and J lost 7, with 17 bases in between. CDR1 and CDR2 from the germline V gene are LGHNT and FRNRAP. The CDR3 extends over 14 amino acids. The CDR3 reads CASAVPGLQQPQHF. The CDR3 region has the DNA TGTGCTAGTGCCGTCCCAGGTTTGCAGCAGCCCCAGCATTTT.

The chain employs TRBV29-1 and TRBJ2-1; D unclear. Deletions cut 5 bases from V and 9 bases from J, with 11 bases between. The CDR3 totals 11 residues. The V gene's germline CDR1 is SQVTM and CDR2 ANQGSEA. The CDR3: CSVRSGSEQFF. As DNA, the CDR3 is TGCAGCGTTCGGTCGGGTTCTGAGCAGTTCTTC.

The chain is built from TRBV18 and TRBJ2-5, with D perhaps matching TRBD1 (5 bases). The germline V and J ends were trimmed by 3 bases and 2 bases, with 7 bases remaining between them. CDR1 is KGHSH, CDR2 LQKENI, per germline. CDR3 length: 13 amino acids. This chain's CDR3 is CASSPGQQETQYF. The CDR3 bases are TGTGCCAGCTCACCGGGGCAGCAAGAGACCCAGTACTTC.

This chain joins TRBV5-6 and TRBJ2-2; the D is unclear. Germline values: CDR1 SGHDT, CDR2 YYEEEE. V was cut by 1 base and J by 6 bases, with 4 bases left in between. The CDR3 spans 12 residues. CDR3 nucleotides: TGTGCCAGCAGCTTGTCGGCCGGGGAGCTGTTTTTT. Amino acid sequence: CASSLSAGELFF. The variable domain in full, with the rest retrieved from reference TRBV5-6 and TRBJ2-2, is DAGVTQSPTHLIKTRGQQVTLRCSPKSGHDTVSWYQQALGQGPQFIFQYYEEEERQRGNFPDRFSGHQFPNYSSELNVNALLLGDSALYLCASSLSAGELFFGEGSRLTVL.

This clone was seen once. The genes are TRBV13 and TRBJ2-7; the D gene is possibly TRBD1 (5 bases). Germline V lookup: CDR1 PRHDT, CDR2 FYEKMQ (reference sequence). The V end lost 6 bases, the J end lost 7 bases, and 16 bases lay between the germline ends. This CDR3 comprises 13 residues. The CDR3, as DNA: TGTGCCAGCAGTTTCTCCCAGGGTCCGGAGCAGTACTTC. Translating gives CASSFSQGPEQYF.

This clone turned up a few times. V gene TRBV5-1 combines with J gene TRBJ2-4, with 12 bases that match TRBD2. This CDR3 has 19 residues. With V trimmed by 3 bases and J by 3 bases, 13 bases remained unmatched. From germline, CDR1 is SGHRS and CDR2 YFSETQ. In nucleotides, the CDR3 is TGCGCCAGCAGCTGGGGAACTAGCGGGGGGACCCTGGGCAAAAACATTCAGTACTTC. Protein product: CASSWGTSGGTLGKNIQYF.

This clone was detected only once. The chain uses TRBV5-1 and TRBJ1-2; a weak D match, TRBD1 (5 bases). CDR1 is SGHRS and CDR2 is YFSETQ in the germline V gene. This CDR3 spans 14 amino acids. The V end lost 0 bases, the J end lost 6 bases, and 12 bases lay between the germline ends. The CDR3 bases are TGCGCCAGCAGCTTGGGGGGCGGCATGAATGGCTACACCTTC. It yields the protein CASSLGGGMNGYTF.

The chain combines TRBV5-1 with TRBJ2-2, with D tentatively TRBD1 (5 bases). Germline V gives CDR1 SGHRS, CDR2 YFSETQ. The CDR3 length is 14 residues. Trimming took off 4 bases at V and 8 bases at J, with 15 bases between the two ends. The chain's CDR3 is CASSPRQGTGELFF. CDR3 in DNA: TGCGCCAGCAGCCCGCGGCAGGGAACTGGGGAGCTGTTTTTT.

The CDR3 region is CSVEPGQAQETQYF. As DNA, the CDR3 is TGCAGCGTTGAGCCGGGACAGGCTCAAGAGACCCAGTACTTC. The chain carries TRBV29-1 and TRBJ2-5, with 8 bases fitting TRBD1. CDR1 SQVTM and CDR2 ANQGSEA come from the germline V gene. The CDR3 spans 14 residues. V shed 3 bases, J shed 2 bases, and the junction held 5 bases outside the gene matches. Filled out from reference TRBV29-1 and TRBJ2-5, the complete variable domain reads SAVISQKPSRDICQRGTSLTIQCQVDSQVTMMFWYRQQPGQSLTLIATANQGSEATYESGFVIDKFPISRPNLTFSTLTVSNMSPEDSSIYLCSVEPGQAQETQYFGPGTRLLVL.

The V and J genes are TRBV7-9 and TRBJ2-7; the D gene is possibly TRBD2 (5 bases). Germline CDR1 reads SEHNR; CDR2 reads FQNEAQ (reference sequence). Trimming cost V 2 bases and J 1 base, with 15 bases left between them. CDR3 length equals 16 residues. This CDR3 reads CASSLFLGSRSYEQYF. The CDR3 DNA reads as TGTGCCAGCAGCTTATTCCTTGGGAGTAGGTCCTACGAGCAGTACTTC.

J is TRBJ1-1 and V is TRBV11-3, with D tentatively TRBD1 (5 bases). Germline values: CDR1 SGHNT, CDR2 YENEEA. With 5 bases removed from V and 11 bases from J, the gap between germline ends came to 18 bases. The CDR3 has 13 amino acids. CDR3 DNA: TGTGCCAGCAGCCCCGGGACTCAAGGTGAGGCTTTCTTT. This codes for CASSPGTQGEAFF.

This chain connects TRBV9 to TRBJ1-6; 7 nucleotides match TRBD1. V shed 3 bases and J 3 bases; nucleotides not matched to a gene: 3. Per the germline V gene, CDR1 is SGDLS and CDR2 is YYNGEE. The CDR3 is made up of 15 amino acids. In DNA form, the CDR3 reads TGTGCCAGCAGCGGGGGACAGAACTATAATTCACCCCTCCACTTT. This codes for CASSGGQNYNSPLHF.